This record concerns one TCR beta chain sequence. This record comes from a study of blood T cell repertoires in COVID-19. For the study at large: From the United States, Italy and Spain came samples of acute and convalescent COVID-19. PBMCs, B-cell-depleted T cells, or T cells were the source of the cDNA or gDNA that made up the material.

As handled by the study authors: The assay estimated nucleated cells by amplifying reference gene primers. Profiling relied on immunoSEQ multiplex PCR, and the TCRdb table lists in-frame clones only, not all of them. V, J and clone size derive from that table, while D and trimming were established from the DNA sequence. The sample lists over 300,000 clones, about 89% occurring once. This clonotype was obtained from a man aged 35 to 55 with acute or convalescent COVID-19. The specimen was peripheral blood.

The CDR3 region has the DNA TGCGCCAGCAGCCAAGGGTTGAGAGACAGGCTTGGCTACACCTTC. Its translation: CASSQGLRDRLGYTF. The V gene is TRBV4-1, the J gene TRBJ1-2; possible D gene TRBD1, 6 bases. Germline CDR1 MGHRA, CDR2 YSYEKL. The CDR3 runs to 15 residues. Trimming stripped 1 base from V and 7 bases from J, with 16 bases between.